This T cell receptor beta chain was found in a study of CD8 T cells in ankylosing spondylitis. This clonotype appeared many times. TCRdb analysed the 5' RACE reads with MiXCR anew, one entry per CDR3 protein. The table shows roughly 40,000 distinct CDR3 sequences, with roughly 2.6% occurring only once. Germline CDR1 and CDR2: SGDLS and YYNGEE. The CDR3 covers 17 residues. V was pared by 6 bases and J by 4 bases, with 16 bases of the junction left unmatched. The V and J genes are TRBV9 and TRBJ2-5, with 9 bases that match TRBD1. Source material: blood, either unsorted or a sorted T cell fraction (not recorded which). This TCR derives from a male donor with ankylosing spondylitis or in good health (not recorded which). As DNA, the CDR3 is TGTGCCAGCACCAAGGGGATAGACAGGGGGTGGGGAGAGACCCAGTACTTC. Translation gives CASTKGIDRGWGETQYF.